This TCR beta chain was recovered during a study of T cells in Graves' hyperthyroidism and ophthalmopathy (dated by TCRdb to the late 2010s). At the level of the whole study: Peripheral blood samples were taken at the time of initial diagnosis, prior to any treatment. TCR V-J signatures able to tell the groups apart were searched for in a discovery cohort of 90 to 100 patients, of whom 43 had Graves' ophthalmopathy and 57 had stable Graves' hyperthyroidism. Prospective prediction of ophthalmopathy was tested in an independent validation cohort of some 20 hyperthyroidism patients and around 16 patients who later progressed to ophthalmopathy. The approximately 90 discovery patients were randomly split 7:3 into training and test sets. In roughly six Graves' hyperthyroidism patients, the study also compared T-cell repertoires from thyroid tissue with T-cell repertoires from blood. Following sampling, methimazole starting at 30 mg daily was given to hyperthyroidism patients, and high-dose intravenous methylprednisolone was given to ophthalmopathy patients. The paper describes TCR Vbeta CDR3 sequencing of about 140 peripheral blood samples, made up of about 40 ophthalmopathy patients, around 73 hyperthyroidism patients and about 17 progressor patients. Study-level results and caveats: A 13 V-J signature model separated ophthalmopathy from stable hyperthyroidism, with 87.88% sensitivity and roughly 82% specificity in cross-validation and 80%/75% in testing. No statistical method was used to fix the sample size in advance, and group allocation was not hidden from the investigators. In validation, the model predicted progression to ophthalmopathy with roughly 70% sensitivity and around 72% specificity, a median of around 6.6 months before onset. Most expanded thyroid clonotypes (frequency above 0.001) were also found in blood, which suggests that blood repertoires may mirror thyroid immune responses.

With respect to this clonotype: Its antigen remains undetermined. The sample holds no much larger clone one base away, and base qualities are not on file.

Stable Graves' hyperthyroidism was defined as the absence of progression to ophthalmopathy over 18 months of follow-up. Hyperthyroidism patients were newly diagnosed, with disease duration under 2 months, and aged 18 to 65 years. The study excluded patients with uncontrolled infections, other autoimmune diseases, pregnancy or lactation. Diagnoses relied on clinical symptoms, serum thyroxine and TRAb, thyroid ultrasound and orbital computed tomography. PBMCs were isolated from 8 to 10 ml of fresh peripheral blood by Ficoll-Paque density gradient centrifugation. Total RNA was extracted with Trizol reagent, and quality was checked on an Agilent 2100 Bioanalyzer. CDR1 MNHEY and CDR2 SVGAGI are derived from the germline V gene. The germline V end is reduced by 7 bases and the J end by 4 bases; junction bases left unmatched: 9. The CDR3 starts with the cysteine, ends with the phenylalanine, and has 14 residues. The entry retains the CDR3 DNA only, 42 bases that are in frame from base 1.

The TCR beta CDR3 regions were amplified from the RNA transcripts. For the first round of RT-PCR on the TCR CDR3, the HTBI primer set was used together with the Qiagen OneStep RT-PCR kit. A second multiplex PCR round built the libraries, followed by size selection and purification. The libraries were sequenced on an Illumina HiSeq2000 using paired-end 100 bp reads. The paper's data handling went like this. Raw data were processed with SOAPnuke, discarding reads with adapters, uncalled bases, mean Phred below 15, or no exact constant-primer or identifier match. High-quality paired reads were merged with COPE v1.2.5, and unique nucleotide sequences were defined as clonotypes. MiTCR v1.1 was used to align the clonotypes against IMGT TRBV, TRBD and TRBJ reference segments. Analysis was restricted to V-J combinations with a frequency above 0.0001, which covered about 99% of repertoires. A TCS score was defined as the ratio between F50 (clonal expansion) and ExV (chaos), using BLOSUM62-based TCRdist between CDR3 peptides within each V-J. Welch's t-statistics and random forest reduced around 550 V-J features to roughly 13, which were used in a naive Bayes classifier (R e1071). Thyroid-blood repertoire similarity was quantified with the Morisita-Horn index. Through fastp at Q25 and MiXCR, TCRdb rebuilt clones from the public reads, retaining in-frame beta chains. Under each unique CDR3 protein, matching rows form one entry showing the most common genes and DNA. The V and J calls and clone size come from TCRdb's table, not from the authors' own analysis. The sample table lists nearly 750,000 distinct CDR3 sequences, approximately 40% of them with a count of one. 30% to 40% of the sample comes from the top ten.

The sample comprised blood. The source of this sequence is a woman in her forties with Graves' hyperthyroidism. The sequence joins TRBV6-5 to TRBJ1-2; 7 of the junction bases match TRBD1. The CDR3 protein is CASTISGTVYGYTF. The DNA reads TGTGCCAGCACAATAAGCGGGACAGTCTATGGCTACACCTTC.